This T cell receptor (beta chain) was profiled in a study of cytomegalovirus exposure and HLA in healthy donors. The wider study: Most genotyped donors, about 81% of around 370, had Caucasian-associated genetic ancestry.

Details on this clone: The antigen remains unidentified.

The PCR was carried out with 60 Vbeta primers and 13 Jbeta primers. The protocol was immunoSEQ multiplex PCR, while the TCRdb copy is restricted to in-frame clones and leaves out a portion. The data contain about 130,000 clones, roughly 10% of them singletons. Study results and caveats: Another analysis was done later, and it associated around 16,000 TCR beta sequences with HLA alleles at 0.05 false discovery rate.

The CDR3 has 15 residues. Germline V CDR1 and CDR2: MDHEN, SYDVKM. The ends lost 6 bases at V and 4 bases at J; junction bases unmatched: 7. The chain is built from TRBV28 and TRBJ2-3, with 10 bases identical to TRBD2. This clonotype originated in a man aged 50 to 60 in good health and CMV-seronegative. The material sequenced was PBMCs. DNA for the CDR3: TGTGCCAGCAGGACTAGCGGGCCACCATCAGATACGCAGTATTTT. Protein: CASRTSGPPSDTQYF.